This TCR beta chain was identified in a study of T cell responses to AZD1222 COVID-19 vaccine. As for the study in general: It was second doses at about 4 or about 12 weeks that were pooled.

Study results and caveats: CD4 TCRs linked to vaccination spanned spike, dominating at 160-218 and 743-854. Reports say nearly half of spike-specific TCRs go after unmutated variant regions. Baseline antibody screening turned up just a handful of seropositive AZD1222 recipients.

The CDR3 spans 14 residues. The ends lost 3 bases at V and 3 bases at J; junction bases unmatched: 7. Germline CDR1 is GTSNPN and CDR2 is SVGIG (reference sequence). Libraries were prepared by immunoSEQ multiplex PCR; TCRdb keeps only in-frame clonotypes and omits some of them. This table holds 120,000 to 150,000 clones, 75% to 95% found once. To note about this clone: Its antigen remains unknown.

The sequence came from an adult in good health. This specimen consisted of peripheral blood, obtained on day 0 of AZD1222 vaccination. This chain joins TRBV30 and TRBJ2-5, with 7 bases lining up with TRBD2. Here the CDR3 reads CAWRSSGAKETQYF. As DNA, the CDR3 is TGTGCCTGGAGAAGCAGCGGGGCTAAAGAGACCCAGTACTTC. The whole variable domain, filled in from reference TRBV30 and TRBJ2-5, reads SQTIHQWPATLVQPVGSPLSLECTVEGTSNPNLYWYRQAAGRGLQLLFYSVGIGQISSEVPQNLSASRPQDRQFILSSKKLLLSDSGFYLCAWRSSGAKETQYFGPGTRLLVL.